This record covers a single TCR beta chain. Trimming pared 9 bases from V and 0 bases from J, leaving 15 bases between. CDR1 is SGHRS and CDR2 is YFSETQ in the germline V gene. The CDR3 is made up of 14 amino acids. Clones were sequenced by immunoSEQ multiplex PCR, and TCRdb holds only the in-frame ones, with some missing. The table includes about 250,000 clones, approximately 80% detected once. This entry comes from a study of control samples from healthy donors and cancer patients. The clonotype was recovered from a woman aged 55-69 years with lung cancer. Source material: PBMCs. V gene TRBV5-1 combines with J gene TRBJ1-1; tentative D call: TRBD1 (6 bases). CDR3 residues: CATQGSPLNTEAFF. The CDR3 nucleotides are TGCGCCACCCAGGGGAGTCCATTGAACACTGAAGCTTTCTTT.